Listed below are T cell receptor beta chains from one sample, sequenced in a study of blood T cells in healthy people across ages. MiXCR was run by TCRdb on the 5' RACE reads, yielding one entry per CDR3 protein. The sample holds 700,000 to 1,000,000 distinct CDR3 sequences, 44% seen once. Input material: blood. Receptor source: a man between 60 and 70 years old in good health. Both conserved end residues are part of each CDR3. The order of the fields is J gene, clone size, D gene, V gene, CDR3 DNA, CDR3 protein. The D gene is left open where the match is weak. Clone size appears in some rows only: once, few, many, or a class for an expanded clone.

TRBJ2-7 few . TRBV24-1 TGTGCCACCAGTGACCCATGGGGGGCAGAATTCTACGAGCAGTACTTC CATSDPWGAEFYEQYF
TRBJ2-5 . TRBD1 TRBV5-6 TGTGCCAGCAGCGTGTTAGGACAGGGATTATGGACCCAGTACTTC CASSVLGQGLWTQYF
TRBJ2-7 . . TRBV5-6 TGTGCCAGCAGCTTGTATGAAGGGGTCAATACCGAGCAGTACTTC CASSLYEGVNTEQYF
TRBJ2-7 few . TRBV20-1 TGCAGTGCTTCCCGGCCTAACTACGAGCAGTACTTC CSASRPNYEQYF
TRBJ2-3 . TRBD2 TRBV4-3 TGCGCCAGCAGCCAGACTAGCGTGACAGATACGCAGTATTTT CASSQTSVTDTQYF
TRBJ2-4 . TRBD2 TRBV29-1 TGCAGCGTTGATGGCGTGGGCCAGCGGGGGGTCGCCAAAAGCATTCAGTACTTC CSVDGVGQRGVAKSIQYF
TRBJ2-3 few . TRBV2 TGTGCCAGCAGTGAAGAGATCACAGATACGCAGTATTTT CASSEEITDTQYF
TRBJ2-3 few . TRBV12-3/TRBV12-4 TGTGCCAGCAAAACACACAGGACAGAGAGGGGGGATACGCAGTATTTT CASKTHRTERGDTQYF
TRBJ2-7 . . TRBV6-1 TGTGCCAGCAGTGAAGCAGGGACCCGCTCCTACGAGCAGTACTTC CASSEAGTRSYEQYF
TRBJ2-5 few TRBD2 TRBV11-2 TGTGCCAGCAGCTTAGGATTCGGTAGCGGGACGGAAGAGACCCAGTACTTC CASSLGFGSGTEETQYF
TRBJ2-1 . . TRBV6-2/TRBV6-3 TGTGCCAGCAGTTACGGGGCCCAGCGGGAGCAGTTCTTC CASSYGAQREQFF
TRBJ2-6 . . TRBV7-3 TGTGCCAGCAGCTTACCGCCCCCAGGGGCTGGGGCCAACGTCCTGACTTTC CASSLPPPGAGANVLTF
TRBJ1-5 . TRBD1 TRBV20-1 TGCAGTGCTCCACGGGACAGGGAAAATCAGCCCCAGCATTTT CSAPRDRENQPQHF
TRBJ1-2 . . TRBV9 TGTGCCAGCAGCGTAGGGGCGACTACTAACTATGGCTACACCTTC CASSVGATTNYGYTF
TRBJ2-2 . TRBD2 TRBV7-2 TGTGCCAGCATGCGGGGGGCGTATGACACCGGGGAGCTGTTTTTT CASMRGAYDTGELFF
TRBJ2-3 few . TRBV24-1 TGTGCCACCAGTGAGGGGACGGTGGGCACAGATACGCAGTATTTT CATSEGTVGTDTQYF
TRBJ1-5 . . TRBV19 TGTGCCAGCGAGGAGGGTCCGGGCAATCAGCCCCAGCATTTT CASEEGPGNQPQHF
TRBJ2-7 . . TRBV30 TGTGCCTGGACTCCCGGAATGGGCTACGAGCAGTACTTC CAWTPGMGYEQYF
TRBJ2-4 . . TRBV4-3 TGCGCCAGCAGCCAAGCAGTCTGGGCAGACCTAGCCAAAAACATTCAGTACTTC CASSQAVWADLAKNIQYF
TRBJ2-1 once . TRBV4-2 TGTGCCAGCAGCCAAGCTGAGGGAGACCATGAGCAGTTCTTC CASSQAEGDHEQFF
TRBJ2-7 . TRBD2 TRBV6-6 TGTGCCAGTGCGGGGGTAAGCGAGCAGTACTTC CASAGVSEQYF
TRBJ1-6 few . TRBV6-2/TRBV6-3 TGTGCCAGCACCGACGTTGGGATCTTTAGTTCACCCCTCCACTTT CASTDVGIFSSPLHF
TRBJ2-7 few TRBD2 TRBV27 TGTGCCAGCAGTTTCGGGACTAGCGGCCCCTACGAGCAGTACTTC CASSFGTSGPYEQYF
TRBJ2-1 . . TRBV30 TGTGCCTGGAGTCCCGGTTACAATGAGCAGTTCTTC CAWSPGYNEQFF
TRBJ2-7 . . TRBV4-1 TGCGCCAGCAGCCAGCGGGCGGGTTACTCCTACAATGAGCAGTACTTC CASSQRAGYSYNEQYF
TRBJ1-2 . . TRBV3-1 TGTGCCAGCAGCCAAACAGGTACCCCAAAAATTGGCTACACCTTC CASSQTGTPKIGYTF